The 4 T cell receptor beta chains below come from one sample, sequenced in a study of shared clonotypes between healthy human individuals. The assay was immunoSEQ multiplex PCR, and TCRdb's table has in-frame clones only and misses some. Here the sample spans over 2 million clones, 85% to 95% being singletons. The sample was naive CD4+ T cells from PBMCs. The subset was: CD45RA+ positively selected. Receptors were obtained from a man between 18 and 29 years old in good health. Some clones in this sample may be carry-over from other donors' samples.

Turning to this clone: The sample carries other DNA sequences with the same CDR3. This rearrangement joins TRBV5-1 to TRBJ2-3; TRBD1 is a possible D gene (5 bases). The germline V gene has CDR1 SGHRS and CDR2 YFSETQ. Trimming stripped 4 bases from V and 6 bases from J, with 15 bases between. The CDR3 is 14 residues long. The CDR3 DNA reads TGCGCCAGCAGCCTTGGCCAGGGTGGCGATACGCAGTATTTT. Translated: CASSLGQGGDTQYF. Variable domain in full (rest from reference TRBV5-1 and TRBJ2-3): KAGVTQTPRYLIKTRGQQVTLSCSPISGHRSVSWYQQTPGQGLQFLFEYFSETQRNKGNFPGRFSGRQFSNSRSEMNVSTLELGDSALYLCASSLGQGGDTQYFGPGTRLTVL.

This rearrangement joins TRBV6-6 to TRBJ2-7; TRBD2 agrees at 8 bases. The CDR3 has 14 amino acids. Looked up from germline, CDR1 is MNHNY and CDR2 is SVGAGI (reference sequence). Trimming removed 6 bases from V and 3 bases from J; junction bases left unmatched: 7. The CDR3: CASRDGTSSYEQYF. The CDR3 bases are TGTGCCAGCAGGGACGGGACTAGTAGCTACGAGCAGTACTTC.

This chain uses TRBV9 with TRBJ2-2, with 8 positions matching TRBD1. V shed 4 bases and J 4 bases; nucleotides not matched to a gene: 6. CDR1 is SGDLS, CDR2 YYNGEE, per germline. This CDR3 spans 15 amino acids. CDR3 amino acids: CASSLWTGTTGELFF. CDR3 in DNA: TGTGCCAGCAGCTTATGGACAGGGACCACCGGGGAGCTGTTTTTT.

Concerning this clone itself: This sample also contains other DNA sequences that code for the same CDR3. The chain is built from TRBV7-9 and TRBJ1-3; 8 nucleotides align to TRBD1. Trimming removed 3 bases from V and 4 bases from J; junction bases left unmatched: 2. This CDR3 spans 14 amino acids. The germline V gene has CDR1 SEHNR and CDR2 FQNEAQ (reference sequence). The DNA of the CDR3 is TGTGCCAGCAGCTTGACAGGGGTCGGAAACACCATATATTTT. Amino acid sequence: CASSLTGVGNTIYF.